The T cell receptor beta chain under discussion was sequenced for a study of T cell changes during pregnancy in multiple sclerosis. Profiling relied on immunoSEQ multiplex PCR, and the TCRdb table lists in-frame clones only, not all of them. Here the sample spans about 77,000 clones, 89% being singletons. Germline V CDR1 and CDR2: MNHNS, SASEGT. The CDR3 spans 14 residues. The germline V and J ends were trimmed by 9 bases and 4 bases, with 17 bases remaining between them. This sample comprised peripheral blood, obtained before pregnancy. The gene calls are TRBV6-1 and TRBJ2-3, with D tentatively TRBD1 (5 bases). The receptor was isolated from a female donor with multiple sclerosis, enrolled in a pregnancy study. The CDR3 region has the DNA TGTGCCAGTGTCCAGGGATTAAGGGCAGATACGCAGTATTTT. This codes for CASVQGLRADTQYF.